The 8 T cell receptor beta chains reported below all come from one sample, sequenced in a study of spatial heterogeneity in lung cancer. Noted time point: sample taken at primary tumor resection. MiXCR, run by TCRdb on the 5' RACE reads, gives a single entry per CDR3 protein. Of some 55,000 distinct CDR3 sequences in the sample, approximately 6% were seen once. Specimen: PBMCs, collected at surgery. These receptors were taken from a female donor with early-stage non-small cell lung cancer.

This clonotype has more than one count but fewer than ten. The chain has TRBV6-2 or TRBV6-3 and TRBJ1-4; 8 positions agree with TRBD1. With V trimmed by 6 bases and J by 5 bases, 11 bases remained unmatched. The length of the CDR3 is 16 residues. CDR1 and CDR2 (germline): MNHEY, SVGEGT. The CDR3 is CASSLFSGGRNEKLFF. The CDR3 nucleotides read TGTGCCAGCAGCTTATTTTCAGGGGGCCGAAATGAAAAACTGTTTTTT.

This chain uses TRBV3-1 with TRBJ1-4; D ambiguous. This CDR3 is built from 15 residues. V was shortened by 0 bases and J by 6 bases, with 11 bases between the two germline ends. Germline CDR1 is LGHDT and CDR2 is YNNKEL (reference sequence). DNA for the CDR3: TGTGCCAGCAGCCAAGACCCCCGCGTGGATGAAAAACTGTTTTTT. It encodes CASSQDPRVDEKLFF.

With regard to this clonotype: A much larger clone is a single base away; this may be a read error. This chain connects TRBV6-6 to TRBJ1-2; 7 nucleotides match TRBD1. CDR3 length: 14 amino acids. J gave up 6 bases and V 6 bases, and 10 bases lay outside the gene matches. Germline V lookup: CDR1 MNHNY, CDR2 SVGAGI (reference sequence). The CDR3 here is CASRLDRTAHGYTF. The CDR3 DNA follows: TGTGCCAGCAGGCTGGACAGGACCGCCCATGGCTACACCTTC.

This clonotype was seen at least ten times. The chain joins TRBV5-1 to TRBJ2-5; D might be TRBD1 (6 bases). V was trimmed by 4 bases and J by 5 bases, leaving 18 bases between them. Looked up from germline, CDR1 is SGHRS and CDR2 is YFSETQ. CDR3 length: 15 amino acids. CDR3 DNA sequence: TGCGCCAGCAGCATATCTGGACAGCTCGCGGAGACCCAGTACTTC. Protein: CASSISGQLAETQYF.

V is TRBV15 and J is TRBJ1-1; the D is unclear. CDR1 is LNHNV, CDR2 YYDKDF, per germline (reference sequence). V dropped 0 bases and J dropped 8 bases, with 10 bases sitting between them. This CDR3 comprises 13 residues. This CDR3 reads CATSRDLGLEAFF. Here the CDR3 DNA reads TGTGCCACCAGCAGAGATCTTGGGCTCGAAGCTTTCTTT.

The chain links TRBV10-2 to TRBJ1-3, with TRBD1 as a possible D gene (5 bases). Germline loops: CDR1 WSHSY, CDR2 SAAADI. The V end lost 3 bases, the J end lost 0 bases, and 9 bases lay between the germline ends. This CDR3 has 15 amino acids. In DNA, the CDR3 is TGCGCCAGCAGTGAAGCGGGGGGCTCTGGAAACACCATATATTTT. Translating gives CASSEAGGSGNTIYF.

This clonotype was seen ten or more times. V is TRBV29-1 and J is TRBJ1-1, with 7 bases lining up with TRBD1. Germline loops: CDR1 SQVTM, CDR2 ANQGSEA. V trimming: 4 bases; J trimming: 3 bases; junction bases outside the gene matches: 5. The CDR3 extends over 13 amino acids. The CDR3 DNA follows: TGCAGCGTTGGGGCAGGGGGAGACACTGAAGCTTTCTTT. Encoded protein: CSVGAGGDTEAFF.

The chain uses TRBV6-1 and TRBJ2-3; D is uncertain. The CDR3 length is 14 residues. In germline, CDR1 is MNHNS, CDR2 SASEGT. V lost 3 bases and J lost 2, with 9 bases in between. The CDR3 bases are TGTGCCAGCAGTGATGGGGATGACACAGATACGCAGTATTTT. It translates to CASSDGDDTDTQYF.